The count of the clone carrying this T cell receptor (beta chain) is one. Its target is unknown. This CDR3 contains 15 residues. Trimming stripped 6 bases from V and 5 bases from J, with 19 bases between. Germline-derived CDR1 and CDR2 are MNHEY and SMNVEV (reference sequence). This specimen belongs to a study of T cell repertoires in cytomegalovirus infection. Study information: Selection of CMV epitopes for the study included recently identified HLA-C-restricted and well-studied HLA-B-restricted ones. Indications came from public TCR beta signatures; they pointed to CMV infection and to a matching HLA type. Regarding the study as a whole: The cumulative frequency of public TCR beta families distinguished individuals who carried CMV together with the relevant HLA. CMV-specific HLA-C-restricted TCR beta clonotypes dominated the ex vivo response.

MiXCR, run by TCRdb on the reads, gives a single entry per CDR3 protein. Of about 310,000 distinct CDR3 sequences listed, 20% to 30% are singletons. The V call is TRBV27, the J call TRBJ1-2; D unresolved. Specimen: cultured PBMCs, collected from culture after CMV antigen stimulation. The clonotype was recovered from a human donor in good health (CMV status not recorded). Some clones in this sample may be carry-over from other donors' samples. This CDR3 reads CASSRGGRTTYGYTF. CDR3 sequence (DNA): TGTGCCAGCAGCCGGGGTGGCAGGACCACTTATGGCTACACCTTC.